Listed here is a single TCR beta chain. The data were obtained in a study of blood T cell repertoires in COVID-19. Study as a whole: Donors in the United States, Italy and Spain gave samples during acute or convalescent COVID-19. Sample material is recorded as cDNA or gDNA derived from T cells, B-cell-depleted T cells, or PBMCs.

CDR1 is MNHEY, CDR2 SVGAGI, per germline. The CDR3 totals 15 residues. Germline trimming cut 2 bases from V and 0 bases from J; bases unmatched to any gene: 0. The method was immunoSEQ multiplex PCR; TCRdb's version includes in-frame clones alone and lacks a portion of them. The sample lists fewer than 250,000 clones; roughly 80% were seen once. This TCR came from a woman in her thirties or forties with active or convalescent COVID-19. Input material: peripheral blood. The chain combines TRBV6-5 with TRBJ2-2; 7 nucleotides agree with TRBD2. The CDR3 region has the DNA TGTGCCAGCAGTTACGCGGGGGCGAACACCGGGGAGCTGTTTTTT. This gives the protein CASSYAGANTGELFF.